This record covers a single TCR beta chain. Trimming stripped 4 bases from V and 3 bases from J, with 16 bases between. The CDR3 extends over 16 amino acids. CDR1 is SGHTA and CDR2 is FQGNSA in the germline V gene. The sample comes from a study of OX40 agonist ivuxolimab in advanced cancers. Produced via immunoSEQ multiplex PCR; TCRdb's table is partial and in-frame only. The table shows roughly 49,000 clones, with roughly 85% occurring only once. The origin of this receptor is an adult with an advanced solid tumor such as melanoma, head and neck, liver or kidney cancer. The chain carries TRBV7-2 and TRBJ2-1; D remains unclear. The sequencing here drew on CD4+ or CD8+ T cells sorted from blood, taken in a trial of the OX40 agonist ivuxolimab. The CDR3 sequence: CASSSGPSAFYNEQFF. CDR3 DNA sequence: TGTGCCAGCAGCTCCGGACCCTCCGCTTTCTACAATGAGCAGTTCTTC.